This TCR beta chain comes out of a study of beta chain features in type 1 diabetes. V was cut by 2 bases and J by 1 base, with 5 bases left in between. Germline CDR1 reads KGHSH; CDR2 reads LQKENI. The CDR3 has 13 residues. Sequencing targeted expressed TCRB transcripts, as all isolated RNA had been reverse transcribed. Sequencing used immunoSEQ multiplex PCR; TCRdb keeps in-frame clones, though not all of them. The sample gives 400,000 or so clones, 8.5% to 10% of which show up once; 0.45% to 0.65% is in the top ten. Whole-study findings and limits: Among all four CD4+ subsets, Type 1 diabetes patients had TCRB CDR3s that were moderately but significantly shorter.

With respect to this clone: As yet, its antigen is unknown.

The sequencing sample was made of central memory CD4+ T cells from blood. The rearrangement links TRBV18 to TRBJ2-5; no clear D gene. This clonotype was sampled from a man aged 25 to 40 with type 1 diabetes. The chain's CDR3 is CASSPGTQETQYF. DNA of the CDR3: TGTGCCAGCTCACCAGGTACCCAAGAGACCCAGTACTTC.